The present TCR beta chain was sequenced within a study of cytomegalovirus exposure and HLA in healthy donors. A multiplex PCR was run with 60 Vbeta primers and 13 Jbeta primers. Some clones are missing from TCRdb's copy, which holds only in-frame ones; the method was immunoSEQ multiplex PCR. The data show 150,000 to 200,000 clones, and the top ten clones hold 0.79%. Donors consisted of healthy bone marrow donors. Sequenced input: PBMCs. The receptor's source is a woman under 30 in good health and CMV-seropositive.

CDR3 nucleotide sequence: TGTGCCAGCAGCATCTCGAGCGTCATATACGAGCAGTACTTC. Protein sequence: CASSISSVIYEQYF. The chain joins TRBV7-2 to TRBJ2-7; unclear D gene. Trimming cost V 5 bases and J 4 bases, with 15 bases left between them. Germline V gene sequence: CDR1 SGHTA, CDR2 FQGNSA. The CDR3 length is 14 residues.